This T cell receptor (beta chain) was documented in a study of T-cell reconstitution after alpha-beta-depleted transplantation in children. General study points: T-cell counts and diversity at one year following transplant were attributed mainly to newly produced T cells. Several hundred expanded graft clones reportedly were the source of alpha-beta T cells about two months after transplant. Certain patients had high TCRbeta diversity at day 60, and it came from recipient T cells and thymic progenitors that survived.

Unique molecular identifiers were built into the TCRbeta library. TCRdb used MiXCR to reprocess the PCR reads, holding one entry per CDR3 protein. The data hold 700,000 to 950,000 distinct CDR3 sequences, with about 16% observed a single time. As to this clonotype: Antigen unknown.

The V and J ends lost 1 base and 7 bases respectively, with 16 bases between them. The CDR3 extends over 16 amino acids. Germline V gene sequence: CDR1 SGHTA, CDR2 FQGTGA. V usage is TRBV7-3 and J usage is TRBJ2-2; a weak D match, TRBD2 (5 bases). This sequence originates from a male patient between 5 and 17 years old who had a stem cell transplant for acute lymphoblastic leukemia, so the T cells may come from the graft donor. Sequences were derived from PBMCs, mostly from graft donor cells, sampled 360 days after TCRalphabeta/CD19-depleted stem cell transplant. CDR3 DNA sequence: TGTGCCAGCAGCTTAAGGTCTGGCACTAGACGCGGGGAGCTGTTTTTT. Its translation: CASSLRSGTRRGELFF.